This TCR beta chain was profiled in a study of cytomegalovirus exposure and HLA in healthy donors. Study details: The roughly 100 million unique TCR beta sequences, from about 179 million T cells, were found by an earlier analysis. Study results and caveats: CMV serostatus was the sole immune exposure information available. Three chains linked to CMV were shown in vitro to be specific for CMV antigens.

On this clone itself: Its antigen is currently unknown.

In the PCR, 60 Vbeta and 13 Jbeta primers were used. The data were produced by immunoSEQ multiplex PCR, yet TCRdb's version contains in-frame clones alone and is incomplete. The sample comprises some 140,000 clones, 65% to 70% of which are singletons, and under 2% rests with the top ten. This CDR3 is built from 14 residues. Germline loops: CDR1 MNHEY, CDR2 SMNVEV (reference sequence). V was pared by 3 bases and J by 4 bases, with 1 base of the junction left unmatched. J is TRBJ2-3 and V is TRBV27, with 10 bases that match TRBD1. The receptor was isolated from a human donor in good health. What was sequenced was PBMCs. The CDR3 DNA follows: TGTGCCAGCAGTTTGACAGGGGGCTCAGATACGCAGTATTTT. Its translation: CASSLTGGSDTQYF.